This entry lists 5 T cell receptor beta chains sequenced from one sample in a study of molecular identifiers for immune sequencing clone quantification. Using its own MiXCR run on the PCR reads, TCRdb lists one record per CDR3 protein. Among about 330,000 distinct CDR3 sequences listed, under 25% were seen once. Sequenced input: naive CD8+ T cells from blood, with Jurkat cell RNA spiked in. The subset was: FACS-sorted CD8+CD4-CCR7+CD45RA+ naive T cells. The receptor source for this set is a human donor in good health. Some libraries in this study had Jurkat cell RNA spiked in.

CDR3 sequence: CASSHGFHSVRKETQYF. CDR3 DNA: TGTGCCAGCAGCCACGGGTTCCACAGCGTGCGGAAAGAGACCCAGTACTTC. The chain couples TRBV14 to TRBJ2-5; D call uncertain. V was clipped by 3 bases and J by 3 bases, with 20 bases between them. The CDR3 is made up of 17 amino acids. From germline, CDR1 is SGHDN and CDR2 FVKESK.

This clonotype was seen a handful of times. The V call is TRBV2, the J call TRBJ2-6; D not resolved. In germline, CDR1 is SNHLY, CDR2 FYNNEI. The germline V and J ends were trimmed by 6 bases and 0 bases, with 15 bases remaining between them. The CDR3 totals 17 residues. CDR3 nucleotides: TGTGCCAGCAGCGCACCCCCTTGGACCTCTGGGGCCAACGTCCTGACTTTC. Translated, it gives CASSAPPWTSGANVLTF.

This clonotype showed up just a few times. The J gene is TRBJ2-4, the V gene TRBV7-6; 8 bases map to TRBD2. J gave up 8 bases and V 5 bases, and 5 bases lay outside the gene matches. From germline, CDR1 is SGHVS and CDR2 FNYEAQ. The length of the CDR3 is 13 residues. For the CDR3, the DNA is TGTGCCAGCAGCATCGGGGGGGTCGACATTCAGTACTTC. Its protein is CASSIGGVDIQYF.

This clonotype was counted at least ten times. The chain employs TRBV9 and TRBJ2-3, with D possibly being TRBD1 (6 bases). CDR1 is SGDLS, CDR2 YYNGEE, per germline. This CDR3 comprises 15 residues. The V end lost 0 bases, the J end lost 2 bases, and 10 bases lay between the germline ends. CDR3 residues: CASSVEQGITDTQYF. CDR3 nucleotides: TGTGCCAGCAGCGTAGAACAGGGCATCACAGATACGCAGTATTTT.

This chain joins TRBV2 and TRBJ2-7; 12 bases are a match to TRBD2. Per the germline V gene, CDR1 is SNHLY and CDR2 is FYNNEI. There are 15 residues in the CDR3. V lost 7 bases and J lost 3; bases outside the gene matches: 7. In nucleotides, the CDR3 is TGTGCCAGCACCATACTAGCGGGGGGTAACTACGAGCAGTACTTC. Its translation is CASTILAGGNYEQYF.